Below are 19 T cell receptor beta chains sequenced from a single sample in a study of T cells in Graves' hyperthyroidism and ophthalmopathy. Researchers amplified the TCR beta CDR3 regions from RNA transcripts. TCR CDR3 underwent first-round RT-PCR with the HTBI primer set. TCRdb passed the multiplex PCR reads through MiXCR, listing each CDR3 protein once. Among 35,000 to 40,000 distinct CDR3 sequences listed, approximately 50% were seen once. Sequencing was performed on blood. Every receptor here comes from a woman in her forties or fifties with Graves' hyperthyroidism that later progressed to Graves' ophthalmopathy.

The rearrangement joins TRBV10-3 to TRBJ1-5; D not certain. The CDR3 runs 12 residues. The V end was cut by 6 bases, the J end by 5 bases, with 8 bases between. Germline V gives CDR1 ENHRY, CDR2 SYGVKD. The chain's CDR3 is CAISSSDQPQHF. The CDR3 region has the DNA TGTGCCATCAGCAGTTCCGATCAGCCCCAGCATTTT.

This clonotype showed up just once. The gene calls are TRBV10-3 and TRBJ2-1; TRBD2 aligns across 7 bases. Germline CDR1 is ENHRY and CDR2 is SYGVKD. The CDR3 extends over 13 amino acids. J lost 7 bases, V lost 8 bases, and 8 bases had no gene match. CDR3 region: CAIQAGEKNEQFF. The CDR3 bases are TGTGCCATCCAGGCGGGGGAGAAAAATGAGCAGTTCTTC.

By share, this clonotype ranks as medium-sized. The V call is TRBV19, the J call TRBJ1-2; D not resolved. V gave up 6 bases and J gave up 4 bases, with 15 bases separating them. The CDR3 consists of 14 residues. Germline V CDR1 and CDR2: LNHDA, SQIVND (reference sequence). The CDR3 nucleotides are TGTGCCAGTAGATGGGCCGGAATCCCCTATGGCTACACCTTC. It encodes CASRWAGIPYGYTF.

Concerning this clonotype: The germline gene is not matched at one end of the junction; a read error may be the cause. The V and J genes are TRBV24-1 and TRBJ1-1; no definite D call. Germline V lookup: CDR1 KGHDR, CDR2 SFDVKD. CDR3 length: 13 residues. CDR3 sequence: CATNDSSGTETFF. The DNA for the CDR3 is TGTGCCACCAATGATTCCAGTGGCACTGAAACTTTCTTT.

This chain joins TRBV5-4 and TRBJ2-5; D perhaps matches TRBD2 (5 bases). V lost 6 bases and J 4 bases, leaving 13 bases between the germline ends. There are 13 residues in the CDR3. Germline V lookup: CDR1 SGHNT, CDR2 YYREEE (reference sequence). CDR3 bases: TGTGCCAGCACCCCTCCGGGGATAGAGACCCAGTACTTC. Its translation: CASTPPGIETQYF. The whole variable domain, remainder taken from reference TRBV5-4 and TRBJ2-5, is ETGVTQSPTHLIKTRGQQVTLRCSSQSGHNTVSWYQQALGQGPQFIFQYYREEENGRGNFPPRFSGLQFPNYSSELNVNALELDDSALYLCASTPPGIETQYFGPGTRLLVL.

The rearrangement links TRBV24-1 to TRBJ2-3; 8 positions match TRBD2. Germline loops: CDR1 KGHDR, CDR2 SFDVKD. V shed 4 bases and J 0 bases; nucleotides not matched to a gene: 5. This CDR3 is 16 amino acids long. CDR3 DNA: TGTGCCACCAGTGAGTTAGCGGGGACCAGCACAGATACGCAGTATTTT. Translated: CATSELAGTSTDTQYF.

V gene TRBV5-1 combines with J gene TRBJ1-5; the match to TRBD1 covers 11 bases. Germline V CDR1 and CDR2: SGHRS, YFSETQ. J lost 6 bases, V lost 4 bases, and 6 bases had no gene match. The CDR3 loop spans 15 amino acids. CDR3 sequence: CASSNRDRGGQPQHF. The CDR3 bases are TGCGCCAGCAGCAACCGGGACAGGGGGGGTCAGCCCCAGCATTTT.

The chain joins TRBV7-2 to TRBJ1-6; D remains ambiguous. The ends were cut back, 2 bases at V and 5 bases at J, with 10 bases in the middle. CDR1 is SGHTA, CDR2 FQGNSA, per germline. CDR3 length: 15 amino acids. In nucleotides, the CDR3 is TGTGCCAGCAGCTTAAGGGCAGGTGATAATTCACCCCTCCACTTT. The encoded protein is CASSLRAGDNSPLHF.

Only a few counts were recorded for this clonotype. The rearrangement links TRBV10-1 to TRBJ2-3; D gene unclear. Per the germline V gene, CDR1 is WNHNN and CDR2 is SYGVQD (reference sequence). The CDR3 spans 12 residues. V lost 3 bases and J 6 bases, leaving 7 bases between the germline ends. CDR3 in DNA: TGCGCCAGCAGTGATAAGGAGGATACGCAGTATTTT. It specifies CASSDKEDTQYF.

This clonotype turned up a few times. This sequence joins TRBV2 and TRBJ1-2, with 7 bases aligning to TRBD1. With V trimmed by 4 bases and J by 6 bases, 8 bases remained unmatched. The CDR3 has 14 residues. Germline loops: CDR1 SNHLY, CDR2 FYNNEI. The DNA for the CDR3 is TGTGCCAGCAGTGGGGGGACAGATTTTGATGGCTACACCTTC. Protein sequence: CASSGGTDFDGYTF.

This clonotype was counted ten times or more. V gene TRBV9 combines with J gene TRBJ1-1; the D gene is possibly TRBD1 (6 bases). Trimming stripped 0 bases from V and 4 bases from J, with 16 bases between. Germline V CDR1 and CDR2: SGDLS, YYNGEE. The CDR3 totals 16 residues. CDR3 residues: CASSVVGGYGSTEAFF. The CDR3, as DNA: TGTGCCAGCAGCGTAGTTGGGGGCTATGGTAGCACTGAAGCTTTCTTT.

This clonotype counts as medium-sized. CDR3 DNA: TGCAGTGCACGGACAGGTAGCTCCTACGAGCAGTACTTC. Its translation: CSARTGSSYEQYF. V usage is TRBV20-1 and J usage is TRBJ2-7; TRBD1 matches 7 bases. CDR3 length: 13 amino acids. The V segment lost 6 bases and the J segment 0 bases; nucleotides outside the gene matches: 5. The V gene's germline CDR1 is DFQATT and CDR2 SNEGSKA (reference sequence).

The rearrangement links TRBV7-6 to TRBJ1-3, with unresolved D. V was cut by 5 bases and J by 4 bases, with 9 bases left in between. The CDR3 has 13 amino acids. Germline V CDR1 and CDR2: SGHVS, FNYEAQ. CDR3 region: CASSPGTGNTIYF. Written as DNA, the CDR3 is TGTGCCAGCAGCCCCGGAACCGGAAACACCATATATTTT.

About this clonotype itself: The junction differs from germline at one of its ends, possibly a read error. CDR3 DNA sequence: TGCAGCGTTGAAGGACTAGCCATACTTAACTCCTACAATGAGCAGCTCTTC. Its protein product is CSVEGLAILNSYNEQLF. The chain is built from TRBV29-1 and TRBJ2-1, with 7 bases lining up with TRBD2. The CDR3 consists of 17 residues. Germline CDR1 SQVTM, CDR2 ANQGSEA.

This clonotype appeared many times. V is TRBV7-3 and J is TRBJ1-1; no clear D. Germline V gene lookup returns CDR1 SGHTA and CDR2 FQGTGA. The CDR3 totals 15 residues. Trimming cost V 1 base and J 4 bases, with 13 bases left between them. CDR3 protein: CASSLIGEWSTEAFF. The CDR3 DNA follows: TGTGCCAGCAGCTTAATTGGGGAGTGGAGCACTGAAGCTTTCTTT.

The chain carries TRBV7-3 and TRBJ2-7; 13 bases fit TRBD2. CDR3 length equals 14 residues. V dropped 5 bases and J dropped 6; count of bases not matched to a gene: 4. CDR1 is SGHTA, CDR2 FQGTGA, per germline. CDR3 bases: TGTGCCAGCAGCCTACTAGCGGGAGGGGGCGAGCAGTACTTC. Translated, it gives CASSLLAGGGEQYF.

V usage is TRBV10-3 and J usage is TRBJ2-3; no clear D gene. Trimming shortened V by 7 bases and J by 3 bases, and 8 bases separated the two germline ends. The germline V gene has CDR1 ENHRY and CDR2 SYGVKD. The CDR3 runs 12 residues. CDR3 in DNA: TGTGCCATCAAAGGGATGACAGATACGCAGTATTTT. This encodes CAIKGMTDTQYF.

In this sample, this clonotype turned up many times. The J gene is TRBJ2-7, the V gene TRBV10-3; D perhaps matches TRBD1 (6 bases). The CDR3 contains 13 residues. Germline CDR1 ENHRY, CDR2 SYGVKD. The ends were cut back, 10 bases at V and 7 bases at J, with 20 bases in the middle. In DNA form, the CDR3 reads TGTGCCACCTGGGGGCCGACCCAGGAGGAGCAGTACTTC. Protein product: CATWGPTQEEQYF.

This clonotype was seen many times. The J gene is TRBJ1-2, the V gene TRBV7-3, with D unresolved. The V gene lost 5 bases and the J gene lost 4 bases, with 11 bases spanning the gap. CDR1 SGHTA and CDR2 FQGTGA come from the germline V gene. This CDR3 contains 13 residues. CDR3 region: CASSGDFGYGYTF. DNA of the CDR3: TGTGCCAGCAGCGGGGATTTTGGCTATGGCTACACCTTC.